This T cell receptor beta chain is from a study of OX40 agonist ivuxolimab in advanced cancers. For the study at large: Males comprised about 84% of the group, whose mean age was about 60 years (range about 20 to 79).

Profiled with immunoSEQ multiplex PCR; TCRdb holds only in-frame clones, not every one. The table records 50,000 to 70,000 clones, around 84% of them present only once. The CDR3 loop spans 14 amino acids. V was shortened by 6 bases and J by 9 bases, with 19 bases between the two germline ends. The germline CDR1 and CDR2 sequences are LNHDA and SQIVND (reference sequence). This chain joins TRBV19 and TRBJ2-3; a possible D gene is TRBD2 (6 bases). The material was CD4+ or CD8+ T cells sorted from blood, obtained in a trial of the OX40 agonist ivuxolimab. This receptor was taken from an adult with an advanced solid tumor such as melanoma, head and neck, liver or kidney cancer. The CDR3 DNA reads as TGTGCCAGTAGCCTCTTTGGGACGGGAGTGACGCAGTATTTT. It translates to CASSLFGTGVTQYF.